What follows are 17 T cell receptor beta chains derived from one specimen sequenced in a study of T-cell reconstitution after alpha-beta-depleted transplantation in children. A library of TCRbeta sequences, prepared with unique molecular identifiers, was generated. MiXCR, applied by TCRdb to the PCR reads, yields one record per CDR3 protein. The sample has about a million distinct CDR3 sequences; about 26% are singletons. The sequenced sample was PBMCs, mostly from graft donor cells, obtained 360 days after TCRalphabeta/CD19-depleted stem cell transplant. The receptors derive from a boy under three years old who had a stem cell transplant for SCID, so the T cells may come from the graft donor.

CDR3 amino acids: CASKMGGTGAYEQYF. The CDR3 nucleotides are TGTGCCAGCAAGATGGGGGGGACAGGGGCCTACGAGCAGTACTTC. The V call is TRBV6-1, the J call TRBJ2-7; 10 bases match TRBD1. V was pared by 7 bases and J by 2 bases, with 8 bases of the junction left unmatched. The germline V gene has CDR1 MNHNS and CDR2 SASEGT. The length of the CDR3 is 15 residues.

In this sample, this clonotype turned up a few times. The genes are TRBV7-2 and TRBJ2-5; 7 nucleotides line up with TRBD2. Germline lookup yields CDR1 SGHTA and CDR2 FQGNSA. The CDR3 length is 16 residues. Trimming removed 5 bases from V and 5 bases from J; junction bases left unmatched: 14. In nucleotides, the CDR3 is TGTGCCAGCAGCCCTCCCCGGGACTATAAATGGGAGACCCAGTACTTC. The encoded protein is CASSPPRDYKWETQYF.

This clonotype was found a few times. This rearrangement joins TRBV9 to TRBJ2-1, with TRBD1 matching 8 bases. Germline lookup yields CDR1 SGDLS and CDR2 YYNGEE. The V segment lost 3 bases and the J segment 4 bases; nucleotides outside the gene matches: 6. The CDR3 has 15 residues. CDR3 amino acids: CASSGQGDRYNEQFF. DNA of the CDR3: TGTGCCAGCAGCGGACAAGGGGACAGGTACAATGAGCAGTTCTTC. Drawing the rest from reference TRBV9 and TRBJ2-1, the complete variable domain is DSGVTQTPKHLITATGQRVTLRCSPRSGDLSVYWYQQSLDQGLQFLIQYYNGEERAKGNILERFSAQQFPDLHSELNLSSLELGDSALYFCASSGQGDRYNEQFFGPGTRLTVL.

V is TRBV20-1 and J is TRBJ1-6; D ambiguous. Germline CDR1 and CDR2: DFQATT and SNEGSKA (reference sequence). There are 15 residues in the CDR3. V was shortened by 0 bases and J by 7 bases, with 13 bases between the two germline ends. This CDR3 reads CSARDFSGENSPLHF. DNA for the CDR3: TGCAGTGCTAGAGATTTCTCAGGAGAAAATTCACCCCTCCACTTT.

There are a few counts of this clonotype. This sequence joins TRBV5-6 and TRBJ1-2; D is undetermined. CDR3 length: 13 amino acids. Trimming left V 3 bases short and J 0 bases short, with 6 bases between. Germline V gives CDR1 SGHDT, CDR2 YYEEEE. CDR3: CASSSGSNYGYTF. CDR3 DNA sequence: TGTGCCAGCAGCTCGGGGTCTAACTATGGCTACACCTTC.

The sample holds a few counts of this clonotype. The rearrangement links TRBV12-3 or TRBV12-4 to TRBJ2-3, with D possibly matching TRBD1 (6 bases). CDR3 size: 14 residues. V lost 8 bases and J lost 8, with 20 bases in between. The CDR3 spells CASADGQLRGTQYF. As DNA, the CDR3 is TGTGCCAGCGCAGATGGACAGCTCCGGGGTACGCAGTATTTT.

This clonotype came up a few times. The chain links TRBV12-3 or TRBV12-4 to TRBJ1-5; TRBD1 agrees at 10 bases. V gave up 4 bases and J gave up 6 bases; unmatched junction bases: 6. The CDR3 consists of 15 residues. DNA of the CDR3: TGTGCCAGCAGTTCTGGGGACAGGGGTACTCAGCCCCAGCATTTT. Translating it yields CASSSGDRGTQPQHF.

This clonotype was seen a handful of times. The CDR3 loop reads CASSPGGIDTGELFF. In nucleotides, the CDR3 is TGTGCCAGCAGCCCCGGGGGGATAGACACCGGGGAGCTGTTTTTT. V is TRBV9 and J is TRBJ2-2; TRBD2 agrees at 7 bases. The CDR3 is 15 amino acids. J was trimmed by 3 bases and V by 4 bases; bases with no gene match: 6. Per the germline V gene, CDR1 is SGDLS and CDR2 is YYNGEE.

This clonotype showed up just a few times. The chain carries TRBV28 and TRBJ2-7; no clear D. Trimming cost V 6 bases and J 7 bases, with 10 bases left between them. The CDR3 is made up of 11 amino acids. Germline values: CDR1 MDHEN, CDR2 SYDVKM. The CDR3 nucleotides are TGTGCCAGCAGCGCAACGAGAGAGCAGTACTTC. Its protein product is CASSATREQYF.

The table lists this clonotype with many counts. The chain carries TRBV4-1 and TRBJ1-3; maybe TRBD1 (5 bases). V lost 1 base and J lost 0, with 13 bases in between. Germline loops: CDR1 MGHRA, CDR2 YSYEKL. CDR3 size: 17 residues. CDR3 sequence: CASSQVPDSRSGNTIYF. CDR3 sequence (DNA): TGCGCCAGCAGCCAAGTTCCTGACAGCCGCTCTGGAAACACCATATATTTT.

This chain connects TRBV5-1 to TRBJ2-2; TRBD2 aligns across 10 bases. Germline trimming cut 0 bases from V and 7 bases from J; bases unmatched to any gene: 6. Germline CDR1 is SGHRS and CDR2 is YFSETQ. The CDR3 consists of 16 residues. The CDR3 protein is CASSLALAGAGGELFF. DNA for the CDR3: TGCGCCAGCAGCTTGGCTCTAGCGGGGGCCGGCGGGGAGCTGTTTTTT.

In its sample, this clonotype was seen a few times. The CDR3 here is CASSHAPRGTGKYNEQFF. The CDR3 DNA follows: TGCGCCAGCAGCCACGCACCCAGAGGGACAGGGAAATACAATGAGCAGTTCTTC. The chain joins TRBV4-1 to TRBJ2-1, with TRBD1 identical over 9 bases. Per the germline V gene, CDR1 is MGHRA and CDR2 is YSYEKL. With 3 bases clipped from V and 4 bases from J, the junction kept 13 bases outside the gene matches. The CDR3 loop spans 18 amino acids.

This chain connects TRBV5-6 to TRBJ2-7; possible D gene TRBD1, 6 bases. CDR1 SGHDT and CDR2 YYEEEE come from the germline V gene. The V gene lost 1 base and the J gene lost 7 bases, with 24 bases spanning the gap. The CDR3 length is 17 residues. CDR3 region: CASSLWPWGPGPREQYF. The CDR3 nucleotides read TGTGCCAGCAGCTTGTGGCCCTGGGGGCCCGGGCCTCGGGAGCAGTACTTC.

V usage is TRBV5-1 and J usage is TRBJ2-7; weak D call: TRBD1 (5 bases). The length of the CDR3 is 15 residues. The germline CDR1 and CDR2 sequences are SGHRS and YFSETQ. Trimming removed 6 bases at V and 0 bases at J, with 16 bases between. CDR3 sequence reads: CASKKEKTVSYEQYF. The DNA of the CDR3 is TGCGCCAGCAAGAAAGAAAAGACAGTCTCCTACGAGCAGTACTTC.

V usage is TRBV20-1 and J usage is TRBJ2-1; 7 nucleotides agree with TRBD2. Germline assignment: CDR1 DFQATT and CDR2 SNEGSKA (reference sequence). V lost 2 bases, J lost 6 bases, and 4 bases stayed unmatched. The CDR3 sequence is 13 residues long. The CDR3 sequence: CSARMGGFNEQFF. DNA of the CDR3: TGCAGTGCTAGAATGGGAGGGTTCAATGAGCAGTTCTTC.

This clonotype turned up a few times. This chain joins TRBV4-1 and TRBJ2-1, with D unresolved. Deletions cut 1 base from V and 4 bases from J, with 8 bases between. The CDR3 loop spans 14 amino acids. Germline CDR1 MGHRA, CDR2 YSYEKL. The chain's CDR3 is CASSQGIEYNEQFF. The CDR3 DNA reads TGCGCCAGCAGCCAAGGGATCGAGTACAATGAGCAGTTCTTC.

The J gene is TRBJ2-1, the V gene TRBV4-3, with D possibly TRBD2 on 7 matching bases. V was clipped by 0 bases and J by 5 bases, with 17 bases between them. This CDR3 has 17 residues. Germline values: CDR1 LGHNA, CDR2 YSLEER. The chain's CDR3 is CASSQDFRGARNNEQFF. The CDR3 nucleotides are TGCGCCAGCAGCCAAGATTTCCGGGGGGCGAGGAACAATGAGCAGTTCTTC.